These 17 T cell receptor beta chains came from one sample sequenced in a study of shared clonotypes between healthy human individuals. Repertoires were generated with immunoSEQ multiplex PCR, while TCRdb's copy carries only in-frame clones and drops some. The table has about 580,000 clones, roughly 98% seen once. CD45RO negativity and positive selection for CCR7 defined naive CD8 cells, a population that excluded terminally differentiated effector memory CD45RA+ cells. The specimen was naive CD8+ T cells sorted from blood. These receptors were obtained from a young man in good health.

The chain is built from TRBV2 and TRBJ2-1; D gene ambiguous. The CDR3 runs 15 residues. Deletions cut 7 bases from V and 0 bases from J, with 13 bases between. From germline, CDR1 is SNHLY and CDR2 FYNNEI. The CDR3 region has the DNA TGTGCCAGCACCGTAACGGGTGGCTCCTACAATGAGCAGTTCTTC. This sequence encodes CASTVTGGSYNEQFF.

This chain links TRBV4-1 with TRBJ2-5; 14 nucleotides line up with TRBD2. The length of the CDR3 is 17 residues. V lost 2 bases to trimming and J lost 5 bases; unmatched junction nucleotides: 7. CDR1 is MGHRA, CDR2 YSYEKL, per germline. CDR3 nucleotides: TGCGCCAGCAGCCAACAGGGACTAGCGGGAGTGGAGGAGACCCAGTACTTC. Translation: CASSQQGLAGVEETQYF.

V is TRBV19 and J is TRBJ2-4, with a possible D match to TRBD2 (6 bases). The V gene's germline CDR1 is LNHDA and CDR2 SQIVND (reference sequence). This CDR3 is built from 16 residues. The V end lost 9 bases, the J end lost 0 bases, and 18 bases lay between the germline ends. The CDR3 DNA reads TGTGCCAGCCGCCCCGGCGGGGCCCTAGCCAAAAACATTCAGTACTTC. This codes for CASRPGGALAKNIQYF.

The chain carries TRBV7-9 and TRBJ1-1; 7 nucleotides agree with TRBD1. Unmatched junction bases numbered 6, after V lost 2 bases and J lost 6 bases. This CDR3 contains 14 residues. Germline CDR1 SEHNR, CDR2 FQNEAQ (reference sequence). CDR3 residues: CASSLQGGFPEAFF. Here the CDR3 DNA reads TGTGCCAGCAGCTTACAGGGGGGTTTTCCTGAAGCTTTCTTT.

For the CDR3, the DNA is TGTGCCAGCTCTCCCCAACCAGGCACTGAAGCTTTCTTT. It specifies CASSPQPGTEAFF. The V gene is TRBV18, the J gene TRBJ1-1; D gene unclear. Trimming took 6 bases from V and 4 from J, leaving 12 bases between them. This CDR3 comprises 13 residues. Germline assignment: CDR1 KGHSH and CDR2 LQKENI. Using reference TRBV18 and TRBJ1-1 for the parts outside the CDR3, the full variable domain is NAGVMQNPRHLVRRRGQEARLRCSPMKGHSHVYWYRQLPEEGLKFMVYLQKENIIDESGMPKERFSAEFPKEGPSILRIQQVVRGDSAAYFCASSPQPGTEAFFGQGTRLTVV.

This rearrangement joins TRBV10-3 to TRBJ2-7; D tentatively fits TRBD1 or TRBD2 (5 bases each). The CDR3 runs to 16 residues. Germline assignment: CDR1 ENHRY and CDR2 SYGVKD. Trimming removed 1 base at V and 1 base at J, with 14 bases between. The CDR3 is CAISEFTRDGSYEQYF. Written as DNA, the CDR3 is TGTGCCATCAGTGAGTTCACCCGGGACGGTTCCTACGAGCAGTACTTC.

With regard to this clone: Other DNA sequences in this specimen translate into the identical CDR3. This chain uses TRBV7-9 with TRBJ2-7; 7 bases line up with TRBD1. Germline CDR1 and CDR2: SEHNR and FQNEAQ (reference sequence). The V and J ends lost 4 bases and 1 base, in that order; junction bases with no gene match: 1. The CDR3 is made up of 13 amino acids. CDR3 in amino acids: CASSSTGSYEQYF. CDR3 DNA sequence: TGTGCCAGCAGCTCGACAGGGTCCTACGAGCAGTACTTC.

The chain combines TRBV7-9 with TRBJ2-7; TRBD1 aligns across 7 bases. The germline gives CDR1 SEHNR, CDR2 FQNEAQ (reference sequence). This CDR3 spans 16 amino acids. With 5 bases clipped from V and 0 bases from J, the junction kept 10 bases outside the gene matches. The CDR3: CASSGGRQGLSYEQYF. The CDR3 DNA follows: TGTGCCAGCAGCGGGGGAAGACAGGGTCTCTCCTACGAGCAGTACTTC.

V is TRBV28 and J is TRBJ2-7, with D possibly TRBD1 on 6 matching bases. The ends were cut back, 10 bases at V and 5 bases at J, with 9 bases in the middle. Looked up from germline, CDR1 is MDHEN and CDR2 is SYDVKM. The CDR3 is 10 residues long. CDR3 bases: TGTGCCACTAGGACAGACGAGCAGTACTTC. This encodes CATRTDEQYF.

The rearrangement links TRBV11-2 to TRBJ2-1; 10 bases map to TRBD2. The ends lost 5 bases at V and 4 bases at J; junction bases unmatched: 5. The CDR3 covers 15 residues. Germline V lookup: CDR1 SGHAT, CDR2 FQNNGV. This CDR3 is CASSPGAGGYNEQFF. CDR3 nucleotide sequence: TGTGCCAGCAGCCCCGGAGCGGGAGGGTACAATGAGCAGTTCTTC.

A few counts support this clone. V and J are TRBV4-1 and TRBJ2-7; TRBD2 matches 14 bases. The V gene end was trimmed by 1 base and the J gene end by 6 bases; junction bases not matched to a gene: 2. Germline V gene lookup returns CDR1 MGHRA and CDR2 YSYEKL. The CDR3 sequence is 15 residues long. In nucleotides, the CDR3 is TGCGCCAGCAGCCAAGGACTAGCGGGAGGGCGCGAGCAGTACTTC. Its protein is CASSQGLAGGREQYF.

The chain has TRBV6-5 and TRBJ1-4, with a weak D call TRBD1 (5 bases). Deletions cut 2 bases from V and 12 bases from J, with 13 bases between. There are 13 residues in the CDR3. Germline V gene lookup returns CDR1 MNHEY and CDR2 SVGAGI. The CDR3 DNA is TGTGCCAGCAGTTACATCGGGGGAGTGGAACTGTTTTTT. Its protein product is CASSYIGGVELFF.

V is TRBV5-1 and J is TRBJ2-7, with D tentatively TRBD2 (6 bases). Trimming took off 1 base at V and 2 bases at J, with 19 bases between the two ends. Per the germline V gene, CDR1 is SGHRS and CDR2 is YFSETQ. This CDR3 has 17 residues. The DNA for the CDR3 is TGCGCCAGCAGCTTGTCCCCTACGGGAGCCTCCCCCTACGAGCAGTACTTC. Translated: CASSLSPTGASPYEQYF.

This rearrangement joins TRBV4-3 to TRBJ2-1, with D tentatively TRBD1 or TRBD2 (5 bases each). This CDR3 contains 17 residues. Germline values: CDR1 LGHNA, CDR2 YSLEER. The V end was cut by 0 bases, the J end by 5 bases, with 17 bases between. The CDR3 reads CASSQDRGSQDNNEQFF. CDR3 nucleotide sequence: TGCGCCAGCAGCCAAGATCGGGGCAGCCAAGATAACAATGAGCAGTTCTTC.

The chain links TRBV6-5 to TRBJ2-3; 9 nucleotides agree with TRBD2. V shed 6 bases, J shed 4 bases, and the junction held 5 bases outside the gene matches. CDR1 is MNHEY, CDR2 SVGAGI, per germline. The CDR3 has 14 residues. The DNA of the CDR3 is TGTGCCAGCAGCCTCATAGCGGGAGCAGATACGCAGTATTTT. Its protein is CASSLIAGADTQYF.

Notes on this clone: The same CDR3 also results from other DNA sequences found in this sample. The chain is built from TRBV27 and TRBJ1-5; possible D gene TRBD1, 5 bases. Germline CDR1 and CDR2: MNHEY and SMNVEV (reference sequence). V was shortened by 5 bases and J by 9 bases, with 11 bases between the two germline ends. This CDR3 spans 12 amino acids. CDR3 protein: CASSSPGWPQHF. DNA for the CDR3: TGTGCCAGCAGTAGCCCAGGGTGGCCCCAGCATTTT.

This chain uses TRBV7-2 with TRBJ1-1; TRBD1 is a possible D gene (6 bases). This CDR3 has 14 residues. Trimming stripped 4 bases from V and 6 bases from J, with 15 bases between. Per the germline V gene, CDR1 is SGHTA and CDR2 is FQGNSA. CDR3 nucleotide sequence: TGTGCCAGCAGCTCGAAGGTGGGGGCCGCTGAAGCTTTCTTT. It is translated as CASSSKVGAAEAFF.